This T cell receptor beta chain was retrieved from a study of blood T cells in healthy people across ages. Germline V gives CDR1 MNHEY, CDR2 SVGAGI. CDR3 length: 17 residues. The ends lost 4 bases at V and 3 bases at J; junction bases unmatched: 10. Primers used in a second PCR of roughly 6 to 11 cycles were a sample-barcoded 5' primer and a J-beta primer mix. TCRdb called the 5' RACE reads again in MiXCR, with one record for every CDR3 protein. This table has some 780,000 distinct CDR3 sequences, around 50% appearing once. This sequence was found in a man aged 35 to 55 in good health. Sample: blood. The chain recombines TRBV6-5 with TRBJ2-3, with TRBD2 identical over 10 bases. CDR3 in amino acids: CASSSKELAGRTDTQYF. The CDR3 DNA sequence: TGTGCCAGCAGTTCCAAGGAACTAGCGGGGCGGACAGATACGCAGTATTTT.